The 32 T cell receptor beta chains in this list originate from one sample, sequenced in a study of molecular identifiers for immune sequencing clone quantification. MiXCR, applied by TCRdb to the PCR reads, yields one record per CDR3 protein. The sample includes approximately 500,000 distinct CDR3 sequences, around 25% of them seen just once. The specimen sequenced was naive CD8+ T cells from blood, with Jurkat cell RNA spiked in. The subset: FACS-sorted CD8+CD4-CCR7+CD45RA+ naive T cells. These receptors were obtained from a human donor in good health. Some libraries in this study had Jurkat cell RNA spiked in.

The DNA for the CDR3 is TGTGCCAGCAGCCCCCATCCCGAACTAGCTCTGAGCACAGATACGCAGTATTTT. Protein product: CASSPHPELALSTDTQYF. The chain combines TRBV7-6 with TRBJ2-3; maybe TRBD2 (6 bases). Trimming stripped 5 bases from V and 0 bases from J, with 21 bases between. The CDR3 is 18 residues long. CDR1 and CDR2 (germline): SGHVS, FNYEAQ.

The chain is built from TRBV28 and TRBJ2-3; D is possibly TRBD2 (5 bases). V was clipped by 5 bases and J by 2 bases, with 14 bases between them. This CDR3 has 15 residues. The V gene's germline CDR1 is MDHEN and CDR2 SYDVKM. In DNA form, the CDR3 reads TGTGCCAGCAGTCGCCGGACTGAACTCACAGATACGCAGTATTTT. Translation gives CASSRRTELTDTQYF.

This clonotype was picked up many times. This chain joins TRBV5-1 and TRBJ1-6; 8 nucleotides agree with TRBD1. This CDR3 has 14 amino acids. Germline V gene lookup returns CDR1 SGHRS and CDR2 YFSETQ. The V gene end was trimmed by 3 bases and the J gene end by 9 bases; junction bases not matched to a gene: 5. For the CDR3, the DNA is TGCGCCAGCAGCTACGGACAGGGCAGTTCACCCCTCCACTTT. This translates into CASSYGQGSSPLHF.

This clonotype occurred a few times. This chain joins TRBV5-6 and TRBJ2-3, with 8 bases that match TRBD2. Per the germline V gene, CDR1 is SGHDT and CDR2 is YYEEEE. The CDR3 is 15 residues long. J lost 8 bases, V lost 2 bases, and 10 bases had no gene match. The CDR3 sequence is CASSLSSGRRGTQYF. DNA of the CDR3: TGTGCCAGCAGCTTATCTAGCGGGCGTAGGGGTACGCAGTATTTT.

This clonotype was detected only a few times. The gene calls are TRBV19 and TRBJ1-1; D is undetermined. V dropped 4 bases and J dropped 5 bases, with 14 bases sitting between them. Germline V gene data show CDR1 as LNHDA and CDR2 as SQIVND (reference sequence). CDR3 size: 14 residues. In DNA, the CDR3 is TGTGCCAGTAGTACCCCGGGAGGGCAAACTGAAGCTTTCTTT. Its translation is CASSTPGGQTEAFF. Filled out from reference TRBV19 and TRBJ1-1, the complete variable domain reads DGGITQSPKYLFRKEGQNVTLSCEQNLNHDAMYWYRQDPGQGLRLIYYSQIVNDFQKGDIAEGYSVSREKKESFPLTVTSAQKNPTAFYLCASSTPGGQTEAFFGQGTRLTVV.

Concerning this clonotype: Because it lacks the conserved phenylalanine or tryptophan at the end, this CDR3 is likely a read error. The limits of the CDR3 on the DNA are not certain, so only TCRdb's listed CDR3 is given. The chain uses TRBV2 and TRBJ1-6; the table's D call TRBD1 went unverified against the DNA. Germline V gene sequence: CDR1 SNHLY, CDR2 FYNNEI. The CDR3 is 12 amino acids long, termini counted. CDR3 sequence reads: CASSEKDRAIHL.

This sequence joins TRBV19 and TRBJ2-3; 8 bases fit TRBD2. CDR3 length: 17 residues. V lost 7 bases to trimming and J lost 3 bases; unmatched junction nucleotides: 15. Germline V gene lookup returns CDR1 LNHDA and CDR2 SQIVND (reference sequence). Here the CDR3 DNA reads TGTGCCAGTAAAAAGCGGATAGCGGGATTTACGACAGATACGCAGTATTTT. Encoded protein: CASKKRIAGFTTDTQYF.

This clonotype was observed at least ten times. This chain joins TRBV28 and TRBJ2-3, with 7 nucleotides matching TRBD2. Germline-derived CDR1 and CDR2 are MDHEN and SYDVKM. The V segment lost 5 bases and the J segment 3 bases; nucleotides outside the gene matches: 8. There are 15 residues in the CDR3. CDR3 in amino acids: CASSLGSGGTDTQYF. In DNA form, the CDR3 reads TGTGCCAGCAGTCTCGGATCGGGGGGAACAGATACGCAGTATTTT. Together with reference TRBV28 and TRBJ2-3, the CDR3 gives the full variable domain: DVKVTQSSRYLVKRTGEKVFLECVQDMDHENMFWYRQDPGLGLRLIYFSYDVKMKEKGDIPEGYSVSREKKERFSLILESASTNQTSMYLCASSLGSGGTDTQYFGPGTRLTVL.

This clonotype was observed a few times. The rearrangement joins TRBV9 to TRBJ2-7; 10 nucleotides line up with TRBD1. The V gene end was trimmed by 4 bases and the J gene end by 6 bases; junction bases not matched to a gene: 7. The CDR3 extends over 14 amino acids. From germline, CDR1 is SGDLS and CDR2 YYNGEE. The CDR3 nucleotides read TGTGCCAGCAGCCCGGGACAGGGGTACACCGAGCAGTACTTC. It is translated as CASSPGQGYTEQYF.

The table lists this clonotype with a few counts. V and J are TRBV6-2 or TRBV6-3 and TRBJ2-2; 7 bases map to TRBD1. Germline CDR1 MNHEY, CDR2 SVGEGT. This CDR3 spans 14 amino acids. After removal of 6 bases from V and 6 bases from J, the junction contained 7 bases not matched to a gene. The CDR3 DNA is TGTGCCAGCAGCCAAAGGACAGGAGCCGGGGAGCTGTTTTTT. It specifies CASSQRTGAGELFF.

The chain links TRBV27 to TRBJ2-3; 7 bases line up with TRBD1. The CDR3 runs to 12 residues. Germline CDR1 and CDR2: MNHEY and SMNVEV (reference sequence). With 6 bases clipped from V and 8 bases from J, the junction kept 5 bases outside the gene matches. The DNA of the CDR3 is TGTGCCAGCAGCCCAACAGGGGCTACGCAGTATTTT. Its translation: CASSPTGATQYF.

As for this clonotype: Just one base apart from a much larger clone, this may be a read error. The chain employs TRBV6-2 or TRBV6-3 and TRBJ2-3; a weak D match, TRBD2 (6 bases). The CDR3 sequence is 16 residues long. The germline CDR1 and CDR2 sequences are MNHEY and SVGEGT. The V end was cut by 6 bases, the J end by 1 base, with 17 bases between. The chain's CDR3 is CASSPTRDPCTDTQYF. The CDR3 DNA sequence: TGTGCCAGCAGCCCGACGCGGGACCCGTGCACAGATACGCAGTATTTT.

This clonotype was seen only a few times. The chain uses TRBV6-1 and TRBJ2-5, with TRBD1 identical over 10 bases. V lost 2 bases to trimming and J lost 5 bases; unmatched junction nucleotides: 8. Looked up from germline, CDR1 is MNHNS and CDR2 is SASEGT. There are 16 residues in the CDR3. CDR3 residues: CASSERTGGFGETQYF. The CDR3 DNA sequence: TGTGCCAGCAGTGAAAGGACAGGGGGTTTTGGGGAGACCCAGTACTTC.

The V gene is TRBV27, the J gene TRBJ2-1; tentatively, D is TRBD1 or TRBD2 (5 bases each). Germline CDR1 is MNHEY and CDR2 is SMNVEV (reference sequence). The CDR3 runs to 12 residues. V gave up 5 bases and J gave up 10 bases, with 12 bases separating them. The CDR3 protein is CASSPQGEEQFF. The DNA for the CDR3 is TGTGCCAGCAGTCCCCAGGGAGAAGAGCAGTTCTTC.

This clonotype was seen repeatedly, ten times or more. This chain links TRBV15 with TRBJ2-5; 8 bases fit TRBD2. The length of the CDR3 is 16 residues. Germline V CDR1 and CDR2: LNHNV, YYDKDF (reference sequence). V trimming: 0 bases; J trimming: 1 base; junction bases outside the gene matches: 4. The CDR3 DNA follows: TGTGCCACCAGCAGAGATATGACTAGCGCCCAAGAGACCCAGTACTTC. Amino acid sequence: CATSRDMTSAQETQYF.

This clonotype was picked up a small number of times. CDR3 DNA sequence: TGTGCCAGCAGCCCCTCGATGGGACTAGTTGATGAGCAGTTCTTC. This sequence encodes CASSPSMGLVDEQFF. The chain carries TRBV7-9 and TRBJ2-1; 8 positions match TRBD2. Germline CDR1 reads SEHNR; CDR2 reads FQNEAQ (reference sequence). Trimming at V came to 5 bases and at J to 8 bases, leaving 11 bases not matched to a gene. The CDR3 has 15 amino acids.

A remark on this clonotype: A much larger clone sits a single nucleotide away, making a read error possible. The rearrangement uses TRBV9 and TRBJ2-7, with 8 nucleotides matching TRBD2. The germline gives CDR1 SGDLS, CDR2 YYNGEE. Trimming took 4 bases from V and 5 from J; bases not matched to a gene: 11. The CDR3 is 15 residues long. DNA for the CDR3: TGTGCCAGCAGCCCCGGGGGGGATATGCTCCACGAGCAGTACTTC. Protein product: CASSPGGDMLHEQYF.

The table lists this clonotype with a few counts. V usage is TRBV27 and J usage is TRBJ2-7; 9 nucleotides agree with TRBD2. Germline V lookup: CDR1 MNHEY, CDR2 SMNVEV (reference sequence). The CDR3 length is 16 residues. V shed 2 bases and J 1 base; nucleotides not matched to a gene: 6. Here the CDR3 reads CASSLGASGVSYEQYF. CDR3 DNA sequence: TGTGCCAGCAGTTTAGGAGCTAGCGGGGTATCCTACGAGCAGTACTTC.

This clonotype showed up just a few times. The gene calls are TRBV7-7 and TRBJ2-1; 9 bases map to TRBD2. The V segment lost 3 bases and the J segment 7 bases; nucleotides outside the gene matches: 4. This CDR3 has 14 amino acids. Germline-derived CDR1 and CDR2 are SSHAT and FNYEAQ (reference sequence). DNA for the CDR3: TGTGCCAGCAGCTTGGCGGGGGGGGAAAATGAGCAGTTCTTC. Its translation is CASSLAGGENEQFF.

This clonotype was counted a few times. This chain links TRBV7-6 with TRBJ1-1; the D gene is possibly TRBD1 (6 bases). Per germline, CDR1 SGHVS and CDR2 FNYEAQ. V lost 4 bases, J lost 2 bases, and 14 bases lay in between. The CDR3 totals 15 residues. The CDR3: CASSSADGTNTEAFF. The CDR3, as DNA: TGTGCCAGCAGCTCCGCGGACGGGACAAACACTGAAGCTTTCTTT.

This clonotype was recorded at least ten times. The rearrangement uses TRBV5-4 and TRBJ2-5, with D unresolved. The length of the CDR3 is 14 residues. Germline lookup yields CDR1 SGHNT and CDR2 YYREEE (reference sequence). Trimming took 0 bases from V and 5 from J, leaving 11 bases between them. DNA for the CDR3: TGTGCCAGCAGCTTGGGCGAGTCCCCCGAGACCCAGTACTTC. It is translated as CASSLGESPETQYF.

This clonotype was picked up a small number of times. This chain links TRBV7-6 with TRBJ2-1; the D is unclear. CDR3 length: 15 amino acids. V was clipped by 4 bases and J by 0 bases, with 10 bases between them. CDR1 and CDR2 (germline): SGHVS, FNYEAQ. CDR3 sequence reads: CASSSDASSYNEQFF. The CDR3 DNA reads TGTGCCAGCAGCTCGGACGCCAGCTCCTACAATGAGCAGTTCTTC.

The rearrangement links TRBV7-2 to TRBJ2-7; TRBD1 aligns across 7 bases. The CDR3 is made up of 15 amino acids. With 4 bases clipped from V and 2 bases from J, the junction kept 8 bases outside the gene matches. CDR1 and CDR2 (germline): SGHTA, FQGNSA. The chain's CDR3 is CASSWGEGATYEQYF. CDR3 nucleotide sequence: TGTGCCAGCAGCTGGGGCGAGGGGGCAACCTACGAGCAGTACTTC.

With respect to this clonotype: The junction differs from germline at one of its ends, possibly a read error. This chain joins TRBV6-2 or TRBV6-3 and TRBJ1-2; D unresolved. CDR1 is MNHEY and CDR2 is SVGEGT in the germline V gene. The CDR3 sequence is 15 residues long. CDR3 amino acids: CASSKSGETNYGYAF. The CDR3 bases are TGTGCCAGCAGTAAATCAGGCGAAACTAACTATGGCTACGCCTTC.

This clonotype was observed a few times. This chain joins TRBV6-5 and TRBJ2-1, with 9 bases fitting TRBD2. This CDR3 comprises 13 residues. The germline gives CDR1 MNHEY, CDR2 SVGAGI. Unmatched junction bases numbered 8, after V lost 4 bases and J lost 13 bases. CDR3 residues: CASSFGSGSPQFF. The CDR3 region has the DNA TGTGCCAGCAGTTTCGGTAGCGGGAGCCCTCAGTTCTTC.

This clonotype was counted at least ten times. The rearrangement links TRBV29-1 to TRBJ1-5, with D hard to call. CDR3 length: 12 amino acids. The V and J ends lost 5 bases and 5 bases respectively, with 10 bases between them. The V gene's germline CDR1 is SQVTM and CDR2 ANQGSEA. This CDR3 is CSVRDPDQPQHF. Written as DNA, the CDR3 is TGCAGCGTTAGGGATCCCGATCAGCCCCAGCATTTT.

CDR3 in amino acids: CASSVDDAVSTDTQYF. In nucleotides, the CDR3 is TGTGCCAGCAGCGTAGACGACGCGGTTAGCACAGATACGCAGTATTTT. The chain links TRBV9 to TRBJ2-3; D unresolved. Germline CDR1 is SGDLS and CDR2 is YYNGEE. The CDR3 sequence is 16 residues long. V lost 0 bases, J lost 0 bases, and 11 bases lay in between.

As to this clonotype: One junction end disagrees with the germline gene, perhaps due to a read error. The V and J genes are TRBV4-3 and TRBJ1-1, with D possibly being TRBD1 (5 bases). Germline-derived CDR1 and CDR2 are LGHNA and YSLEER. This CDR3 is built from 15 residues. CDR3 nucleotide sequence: TGCGCCAGCAGCCAAGATCCGGGGCAGTCGACTGAAACTTTCTTT. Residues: CASSQDPGQSTETFF.

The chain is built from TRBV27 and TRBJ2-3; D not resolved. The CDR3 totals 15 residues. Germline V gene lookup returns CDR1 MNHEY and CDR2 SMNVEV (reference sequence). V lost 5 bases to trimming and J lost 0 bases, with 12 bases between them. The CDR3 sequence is CASSPDHPSTDTQYF. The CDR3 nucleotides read TGTGCCAGCAGTCCCGACCACCCTAGCACAGATACGCAGTATTTT.

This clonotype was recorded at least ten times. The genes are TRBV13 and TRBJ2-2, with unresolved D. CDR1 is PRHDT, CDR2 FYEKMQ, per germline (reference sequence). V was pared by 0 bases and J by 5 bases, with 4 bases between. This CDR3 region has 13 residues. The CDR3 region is CASSLGVTGELFF. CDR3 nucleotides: TGTGCCAGCAGCTTAGGCGTTACCGGGGAGCTGTTTTTT. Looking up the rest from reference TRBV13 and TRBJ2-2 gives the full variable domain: AAGVIQSPRHLIKEKRETATLKCYPIPRHDTVYWYQQGPGQDPQFLISFYEKMQSDKGSIPDRFSAQQFSDYHSELNMSSLELGDSALYFCASSLGVTGELFFGEGSRLTVL.

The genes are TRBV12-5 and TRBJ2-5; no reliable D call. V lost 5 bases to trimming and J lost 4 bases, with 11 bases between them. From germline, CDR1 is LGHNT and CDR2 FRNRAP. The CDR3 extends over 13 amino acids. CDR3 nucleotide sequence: TGTGCTAGTGGTCCCGGTGGTTCAGAGACCCAGTACTTC. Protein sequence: CASGPGGSETQYF.

For the CDR3, the DNA is TGTGCCAGCAGCTGGGGGGCGGGAGGGCCTTACGAGCAGTACTTC. Translating it yields CASSWGAGGPYEQYF. The rearrangement joins TRBV7-3 to TRBJ2-7, with 9 bases that match TRBD2. Trimming cost V 4 bases and J 4 bases; bases outside gene matches: 8. The CDR3 loop spans 15 amino acids. Germline V gives CDR1 SGHTA, CDR2 FQGTGA.